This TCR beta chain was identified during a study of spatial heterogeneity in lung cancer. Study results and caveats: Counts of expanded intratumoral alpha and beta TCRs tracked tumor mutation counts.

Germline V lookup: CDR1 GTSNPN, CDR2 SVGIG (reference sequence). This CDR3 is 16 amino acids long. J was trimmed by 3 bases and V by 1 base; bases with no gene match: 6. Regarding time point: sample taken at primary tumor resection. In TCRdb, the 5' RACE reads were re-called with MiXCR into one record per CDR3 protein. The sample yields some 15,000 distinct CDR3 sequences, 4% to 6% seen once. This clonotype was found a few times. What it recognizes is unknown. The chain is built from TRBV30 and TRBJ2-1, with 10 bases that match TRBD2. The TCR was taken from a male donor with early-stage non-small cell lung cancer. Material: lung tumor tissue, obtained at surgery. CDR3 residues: CAWSAASSGSYNEQFF. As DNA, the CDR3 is TGTGCCTGGAGTGCAGCATCTAGCGGGAGCTACAATGAGCAGTTCTTC.